The clone carrying this T cell receptor beta chain was found a few times. The target antigen is unknown. The entirety of the isolated RNA underwent reverse transcription, so expressed TCRB transcripts were sequenced. Profiling relied on immunoSEQ multiplex PCR, and the TCRdb table lists in-frame clones only, not all of them. Of hundreds of thousands of clones listed, 15% to 20% were seen once; the top ten hold around 0.02%. The data stem from a study of beta chain features in type 1 diabetes. Findings and limits, study-wide: Lower insertion and higher deletion counts appeared at VDJ junctions in type 1 diabetes patients. Patients' naive, central memory and regulatory TCRB repertoires appeared more alike than those of healthy donors. Researchers report that Type 1 diabetes patients had moderately but significantly shorter TCRB CDR3s across all four CD4+ subsets.

This clonotype was obtained from a woman between 18 and 29 years old in good health. The specimen sequenced was naive CD4+ T cells from blood.

The CDR3 DNA is TGTGCCATCAGTGAGTCGACTGTGAACACCGGGGAGCTGTTTTTT. This translates into CAISESTVNTGELFF. The V call is TRBV10-3, the J call TRBJ2-2; D gene ambiguous. V lost 0 bases to trimming and J lost 1 base, with 6 bases between them. Germline CDR1 reads ENHRY; CDR2 reads SYGVKD. The CDR3 has 15 residues.